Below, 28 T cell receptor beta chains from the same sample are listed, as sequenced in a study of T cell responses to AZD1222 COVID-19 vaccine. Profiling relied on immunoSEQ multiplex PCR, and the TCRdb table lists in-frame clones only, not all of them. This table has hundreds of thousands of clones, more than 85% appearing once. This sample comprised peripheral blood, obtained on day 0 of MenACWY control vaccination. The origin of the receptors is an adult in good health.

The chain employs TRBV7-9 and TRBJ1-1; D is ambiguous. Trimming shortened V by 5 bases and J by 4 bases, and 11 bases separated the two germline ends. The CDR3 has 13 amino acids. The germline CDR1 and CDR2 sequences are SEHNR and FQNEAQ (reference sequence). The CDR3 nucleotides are TGTGCCAGCAGCAACTTCCTGGGCACTGAAGCTTTCTTT. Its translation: CASSNFLGTEAFF.

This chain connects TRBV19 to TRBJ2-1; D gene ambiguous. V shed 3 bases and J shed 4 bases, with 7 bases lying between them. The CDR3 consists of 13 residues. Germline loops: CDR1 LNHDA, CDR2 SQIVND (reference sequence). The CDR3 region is CASSIRLYNEQFF. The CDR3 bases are TGTGCCAGTAGTATTCGCTTGTACAATGAGCAGTTCTTC.

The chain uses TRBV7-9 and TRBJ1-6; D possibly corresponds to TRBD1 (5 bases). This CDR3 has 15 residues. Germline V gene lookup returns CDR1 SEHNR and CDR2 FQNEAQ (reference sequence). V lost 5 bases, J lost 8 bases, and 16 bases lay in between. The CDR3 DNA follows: TGTGCCAGCAGCCCACGGGACCGGACGGATTCACCCCTCCACTTT. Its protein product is CASSPRDRTDSPLHF.

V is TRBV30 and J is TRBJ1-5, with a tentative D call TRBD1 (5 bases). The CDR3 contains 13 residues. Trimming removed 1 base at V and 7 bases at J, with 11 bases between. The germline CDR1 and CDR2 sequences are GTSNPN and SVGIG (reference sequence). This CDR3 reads CAWSEGTGQPQHF. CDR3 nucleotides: TGTGCCTGGAGTGAAGGGACCGGACAGCCCCAGCATTTT. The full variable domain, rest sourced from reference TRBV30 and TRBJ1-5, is SQTIHQWPATLVQPVGSPLSLECTVEGTSNPNLYWYRQAAGRGLQLLFYSVGIGQISSEVPQNLSASRPQDRQFILSSKKLLLSDSGFYLCAWSEGTGQPQHFGDGTRLSIL.

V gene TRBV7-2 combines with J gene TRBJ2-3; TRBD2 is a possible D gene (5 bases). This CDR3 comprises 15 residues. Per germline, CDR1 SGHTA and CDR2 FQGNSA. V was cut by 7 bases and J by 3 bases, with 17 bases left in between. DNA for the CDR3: TGTGCCAGCACCCGATACCTAGCCGGTACAGATACGCAGTATTTT. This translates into CASTRYLAGTDTQYF.

The CDR3 region is CASIPSRNTGELFF. Written as DNA, the CDR3 is TGTGCCAGTATTCCTAGCAGAAACACCGGGGAGCTGTTTTTT. This chain links TRBV19 with TRBJ2-2, with D possibly matching TRBD2 (5 bases). Deletions cut 7 bases from V and 2 bases from J, with 11 bases between. CDR3 length: 14 amino acids. Germline V CDR1 and CDR2: LNHDA, SQIVND (reference sequence).

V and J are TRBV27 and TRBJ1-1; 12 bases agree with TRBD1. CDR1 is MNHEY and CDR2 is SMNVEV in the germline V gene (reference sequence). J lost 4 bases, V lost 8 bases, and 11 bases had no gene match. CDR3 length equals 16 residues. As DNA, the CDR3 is TGTGCCAGCGGGCTGGGGACAGGGGGCGTCAGCACTGAAGCTTTCTTT. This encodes CASGLGTGGVSTEAFF.

This chain's CDR3 is CASSKWTSGTDTQYF. The CDR3, as DNA: TGTGCCAGCAGCAAGTGGACTAGCGGGACAGATACGCAGTATTTT. The chain uses TRBV7-2 and TRBJ2-3, with TRBD2 matching 11 bases. This CDR3 is 15 amino acids long. The germline gives CDR1 SGHTA, CDR2 FQGNSA. After removal of 5 bases from V and 3 bases from J, the junction contained 4 bases not matched to a gene.

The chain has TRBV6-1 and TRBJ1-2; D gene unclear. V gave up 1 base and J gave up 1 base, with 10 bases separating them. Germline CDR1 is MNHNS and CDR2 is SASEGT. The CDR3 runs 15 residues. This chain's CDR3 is CASSEDGLRNYGYTF. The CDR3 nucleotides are TGTGCCAGCAGTGAAGACGGGCTCCGTAACTATGGCTACACCTTC.

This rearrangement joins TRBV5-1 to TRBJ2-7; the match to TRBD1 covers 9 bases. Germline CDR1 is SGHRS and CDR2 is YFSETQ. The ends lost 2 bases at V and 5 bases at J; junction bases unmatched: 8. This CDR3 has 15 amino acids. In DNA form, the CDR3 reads TGCGCCAGCAGCTTTACCGGGACAGGGCTCAACGAGCAGTACTTC. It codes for CASSFTGTGLNEQYF.

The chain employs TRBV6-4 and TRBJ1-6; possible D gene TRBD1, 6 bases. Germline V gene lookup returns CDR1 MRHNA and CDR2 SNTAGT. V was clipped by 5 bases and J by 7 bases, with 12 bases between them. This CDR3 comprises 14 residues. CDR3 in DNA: TGTGCCAGCAGTCCACAGGGATCCAATTCACCCCTCCACTTT. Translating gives CASSPQGSNSPLHF.

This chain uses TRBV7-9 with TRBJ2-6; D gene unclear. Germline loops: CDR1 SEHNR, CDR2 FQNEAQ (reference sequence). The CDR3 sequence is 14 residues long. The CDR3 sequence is CAIRASSGANVLTF. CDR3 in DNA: TGTGCGATTAGGGCGTCCTCTGGGGCCAACGTCCTGACTTTC. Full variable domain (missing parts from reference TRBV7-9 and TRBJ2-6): DTGVSQNPRHKITKRGQNVTFRCDPISEHNRLYWYRQTLGQGPEFLTYFQNEAQLEKSRLLSDRFSAERPKGSFSTLEIQRTEQGDSAMYLCAIRASSGANVLTFGAGSRLTVL.

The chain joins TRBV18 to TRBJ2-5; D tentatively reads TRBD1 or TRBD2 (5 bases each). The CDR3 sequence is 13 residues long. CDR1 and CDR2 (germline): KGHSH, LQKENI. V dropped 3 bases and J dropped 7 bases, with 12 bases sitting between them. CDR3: CASSPRHGATQYF. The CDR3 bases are TGTGCCAGCTCACCCCGCCACGGGGCGACCCAGTACTTC.

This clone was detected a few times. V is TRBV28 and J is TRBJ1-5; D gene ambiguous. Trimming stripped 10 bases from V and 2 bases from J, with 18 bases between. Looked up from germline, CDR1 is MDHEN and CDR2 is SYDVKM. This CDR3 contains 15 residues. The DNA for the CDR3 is TGTGCCACCCGGGGAGAGGGTAGGGGCAATCAGCCCCAGCATTTT. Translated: CATRGEGRGNQPQHF.

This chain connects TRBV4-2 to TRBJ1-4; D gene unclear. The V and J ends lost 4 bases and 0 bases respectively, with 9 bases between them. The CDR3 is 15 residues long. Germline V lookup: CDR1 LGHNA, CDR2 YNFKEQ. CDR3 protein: CASSRNSATNEKLFF. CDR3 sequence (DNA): TGTGCCAGCAGCCGGAACTCAGCAACTAATGAAAAACTGTTTTTT.

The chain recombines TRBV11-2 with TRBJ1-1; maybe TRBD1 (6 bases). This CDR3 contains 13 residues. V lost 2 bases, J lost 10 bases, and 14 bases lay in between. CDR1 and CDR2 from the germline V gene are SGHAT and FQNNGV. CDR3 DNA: TGTGCCAGCAGCTTAAGGTGGGAGGGGGGAGCTTTCTTT. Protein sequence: CASSLRWEGGAFF.

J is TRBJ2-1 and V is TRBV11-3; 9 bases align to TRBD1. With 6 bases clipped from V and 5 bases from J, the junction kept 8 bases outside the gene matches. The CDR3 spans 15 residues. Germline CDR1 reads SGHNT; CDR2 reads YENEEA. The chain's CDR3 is CASSPGQGKNNEQFF. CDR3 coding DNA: TGTGCCAGCAGTCCCGGACAGGGGAAAAACAATGAGCAGTTCTTC.

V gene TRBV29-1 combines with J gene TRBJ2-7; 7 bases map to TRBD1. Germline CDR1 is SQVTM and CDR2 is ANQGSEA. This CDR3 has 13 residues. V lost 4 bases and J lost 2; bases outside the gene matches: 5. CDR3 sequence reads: CSVAGTVPYEQYF. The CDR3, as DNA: TGCAGCGTTGCTGGGACAGTTCCCTACGAGCAGTACTTC.

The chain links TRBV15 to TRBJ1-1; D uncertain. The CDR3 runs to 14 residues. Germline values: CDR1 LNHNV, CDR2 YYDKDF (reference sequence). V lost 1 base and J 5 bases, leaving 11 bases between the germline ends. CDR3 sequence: CATSRALLGTEAFF. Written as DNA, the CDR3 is TGTGCCACCAGCAGAGCCTTATTGGGGACTGAAGCTTTCTTT. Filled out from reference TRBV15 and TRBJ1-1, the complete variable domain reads DAMVIQNPRYQVTQFGKPVTLSCSQTLNHNVMYWYQQKSSQAPKLLFHYYDKDFNNEADTPDNFQSRRPNTSFCFLDIRSPGLGDTAMYLCATSRALLGTEAFFGQGTRLTVV.

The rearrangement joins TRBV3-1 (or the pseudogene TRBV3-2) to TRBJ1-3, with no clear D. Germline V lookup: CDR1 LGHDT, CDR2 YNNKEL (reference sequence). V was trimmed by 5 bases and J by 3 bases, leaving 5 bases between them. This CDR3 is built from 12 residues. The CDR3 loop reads CASSSGGNTIYF. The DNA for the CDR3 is TGTGCCAGCAGCTCAGGTGGAAACACCATATATTTT.

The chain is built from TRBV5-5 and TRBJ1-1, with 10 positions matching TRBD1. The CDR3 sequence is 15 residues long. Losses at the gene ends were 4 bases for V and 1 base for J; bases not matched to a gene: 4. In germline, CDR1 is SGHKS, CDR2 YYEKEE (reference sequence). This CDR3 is CASSRQGAKNTEAFF. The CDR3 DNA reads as TGTGCCAGCAGCAGACAGGGGGCGAAGAACACTGAAGCTTTCTTT.

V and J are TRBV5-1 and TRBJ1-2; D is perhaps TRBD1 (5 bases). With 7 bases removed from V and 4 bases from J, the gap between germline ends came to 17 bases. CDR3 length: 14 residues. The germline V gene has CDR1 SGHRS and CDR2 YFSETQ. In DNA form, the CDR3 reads TGCGCCAGCCGAGCCAATACAGGAACCTATGGCTACACCTTC. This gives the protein CASRANTGTYGYTF.

CDR3 DNA: TGTGCCAGCAGCGTAGGGGCCATGAACACTGAAGCTTTCTTT. This translates into CASSVGAMNTEAFF. The chain combines TRBV9 with TRBJ1-1; D uncertain. V was shortened by 0 bases and J by 0 bases, with 6 bases between the two germline ends. The V gene's germline CDR1 is SGDLS and CDR2 YYNGEE. CDR3 length equals 14 residues.

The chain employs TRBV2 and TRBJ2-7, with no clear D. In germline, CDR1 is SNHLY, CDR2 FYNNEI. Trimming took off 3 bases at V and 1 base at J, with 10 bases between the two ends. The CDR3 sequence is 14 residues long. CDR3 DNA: TGTGCCAGCAGTGATGCAGACCCATCCTACGAGCAGTACTTC. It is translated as CASSDADPSYEQYF.

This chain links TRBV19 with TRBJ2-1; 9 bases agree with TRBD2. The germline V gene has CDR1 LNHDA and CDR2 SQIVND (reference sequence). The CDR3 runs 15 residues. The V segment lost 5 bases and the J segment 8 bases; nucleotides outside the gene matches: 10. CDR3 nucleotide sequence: TGTGCCAGTAGTTATAGCGGGGGCTCCACAGATGAGCAGTTCTTC. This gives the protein CASSYSGGSTDEQFF.

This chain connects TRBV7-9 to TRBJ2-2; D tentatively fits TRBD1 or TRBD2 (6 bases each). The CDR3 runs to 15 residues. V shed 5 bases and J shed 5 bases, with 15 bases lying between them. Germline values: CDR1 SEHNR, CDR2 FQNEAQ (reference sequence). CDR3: CASSEQGLGTGELFF. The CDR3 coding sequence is TGTGCCAGCAGCGAACAGGGACTTGGAACCGGGGAGCTGTTTTTT. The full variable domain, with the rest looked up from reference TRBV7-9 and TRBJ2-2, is DTGVSQNPRHKITKRGQNVTFRCDPISEHNRLYWYRQTLGQGPEFLTYFQNEAQLEKSRLLSDRFSAERPKGSFSTLEIQRTEQGDSAMYLCASSEQGLGTGELFFGEGSRLTVL.

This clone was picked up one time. CDR3 protein: CASSAAGEYEQYF. The CDR3, as DNA: TGTGCCAGCAGCGCGGCCGGCGAGTACGAGCAGTACTTC. The chain joins TRBV5-6 to TRBJ2-7; D gene ambiguous. The ends were cut back, 4 bases at V and 4 bases at J, with 12 bases in the middle. The CDR3 spans 13 residues. Germline CDR1 SGHDT, CDR2 YYEEEE.

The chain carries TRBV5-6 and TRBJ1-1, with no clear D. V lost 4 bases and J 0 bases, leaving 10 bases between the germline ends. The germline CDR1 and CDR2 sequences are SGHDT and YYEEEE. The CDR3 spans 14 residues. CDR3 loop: CASSPSSLNTEAFF. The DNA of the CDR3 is TGTGCCAGCAGCCCGAGTTCGCTGAACACTGAAGCTTTCTTT.